The clone carrying this TCR beta chain was seen at least ten times. Antigen: not known. The data stem from a study of spatial heterogeneity in lung cancer. Points from the study as a whole: Counts of expanded intratumoral alpha and beta TCRs tracked tumor mutation counts.

The time point here: sample taken at primary tumor resection. Without sorting, whole RNA was sequenced from tumor, nontumor lung or frozen PBMC. TCRdb reprocessed the 5' RACE reads with MiXCR, giving one entry per CDR3 protein. Of a few thousand distinct CDR3 sequences in the sample, less than 5% were seen once. This CDR3 is built from 11 residues. V was clipped by 3 bases and J by 10 bases, with 12 bases between them. Germline CDR1 DFQATT, CDR2 SNEGSKA (reference sequence). The V and J genes are TRBV20-1 and TRBJ1-1; weak D call: TRBD1 (6 bases). The origin of this receptor is a female donor with early-stage non-small cell lung cancer. This material consisted of lung tumor tissue, taken at surgery. The CDR3 coding sequence is TGCAGTGCTAGCGGGGGGCCGGGAGCTTTCTTT. Translation gives CSASGGPGAFF.